The clone carrying this T cell receptor (beta chain) was picked up many times. A second PCR of 7 to 11 cycles used a sample-barcoded 5' primer and a J-beta primer mix. TCRdb passed the 5' RACE reads through MiXCR, listing each CDR3 protein once. The table shows approximately 810,000 distinct CDR3 sequences, with less than 35% occurring only once. These data come from a study of blood T cells in healthy people across ages. With 4 bases clipped from V and 3 bases from J, the junction kept 7 bases outside the gene matches. Germline V gives CDR1 MNHEY, CDR2 SMNVEV (reference sequence). This CDR3 spans 15 amino acids.

The sequence derives from an elderly woman in good health. The rearrangement links TRBV27 to TRBJ2-7, with 9 bases fitting TRBD1. The sample consisted of blood. The CDR3 loop is CASSSTRQGVYEQYF. CDR3 bases: TGTGCCAGCAGTTCGACGAGACAGGGGGTCTACGAGCAGTACTTC.